The 16 T cell receptor beta chains below all came from one sample that was sequenced in a study of spatial heterogeneity in lung cancer. Specified time point: sample taken at primary tumor resection. TCRdb re-called the 5' RACE reads through MiXCR, storing one row per CDR3 protein. The sample lists approximately 430 distinct CDR3 sequences, roughly a sixth occurring once. This material consisted of normal lung tissue next to the tumor, taken at surgery. The receptors originated from a female donor with early-stage non-small cell lung cancer.

In its sample, this clonotype ranks as medium-sized. The genes are TRBV28 and TRBJ1-1; possible D gene TRBD1, 6 bases. This CDR3 is 15 amino acids long. Germline CDR1 and CDR2: MDHEN and SYDVKM. With 7 bases removed from V and 7 bases from J, the gap between germline ends came to 22 bases. The CDR3 loop reads CASNLSGRGHGEAFF. The CDR3 DNA reads TGTGCCAGCAACCTTAGTGGCAGGGGTCACGGTGAAGCTTTCTTT.

In its sample, this clonotype is large (0.1 to 1%). V and J are TRBV13 and TRBJ1-1, with D possibly matching TRBD1 (5 bases). CDR1 and CDR2 (germline): PRHDT, FYEKMQ (reference sequence). The germline V and J ends were trimmed by 2 bases and 0 bases, with 10 bases remaining between them. The CDR3 contains 15 residues. The CDR3 loop is CASSLRGSVNTEAFF. The CDR3 DNA is TGTGCCAGCAGCTTAAGGGGCAGCGTGAACACTGAAGCTTTCTTT.

This clonotype is large (0.1 to 1%) in the sample. This rearrangement joins TRBV7-2 to TRBJ2-6; D is uncertain. CDR1 is SGHTA, CDR2 FQGNSA, per germline. The CDR3 runs to 14 residues. With 5 bases removed from V and 1 base from J, the gap between germline ends came to 6 bases. The CDR3 DNA reads as TGTGCCAGCAGCCAACGGTCTGGGGCCAACGTCCTGACTTTC. This encodes CASSQRSGANVLTF.

The J gene is TRBJ2-3, the V gene TRBV15; D remains unclear. Germline CDR1 LNHNV, CDR2 YYDKDF (reference sequence). V was pared by 1 base and J by 10 bases, with 12 bases between. The CDR3 extends over 13 amino acids. CDR3 loop: CATSRGFLRAQYF. The DNA of the CDR3 is TGTGCCACCAGCAGAGGTTTTTTAAGGGCGCAGTATTTT.

About this clonotype itself: Sequence at one end of the junction differs from germline and may be a read error. V is TRBV5-4 and J is TRBJ2-3; 7 bases map to TRBD2. CDR1 and CDR2 (germline): SGHNT, YYREEE (reference sequence). The CDR3 runs 15 residues. The DNA for the CDR3 is TGTGCCGGCAGCCCAAGGGCGGGAGATACAGATACACGGTATTTT. This translates into CAGSPRAGDTDTRYF.

This clonotype was seen a few times. The chain employs TRBV3-1 and TRBJ1-2; 8 bases match TRBD1. From germline, CDR1 is LGHDT and CDR2 YNNKEL (reference sequence). This CDR3 comprises 15 residues. The trim removed 0 bases at V and 6 bases at J, leaving 6 bases unmatched. The CDR3 loop is CASSQDWAGGDGYTF. The CDR3 DNA sequence: TGTGCCAGCAGCCAAGATTGGGCAGGGGGCGATGGCTACACCTTC.

This clonotype is categorized as large. This chain connects TRBV2 to TRBJ2-7, with 7 bases lining up with TRBD1. The ends lost 4 bases at V and 3 bases at J; junction bases unmatched: 3. The CDR3 spans 13 residues. The V gene's germline CDR1 is SNHLY and CDR2 FYNNEI. The CDR3 coding sequence is TGTGCCAGCAGTGTAGACAGGGACTACGAGCAGTACTTC. Amino acids: CASSVDRDYEQYF. The full variable domain, rest sourced from reference TRBV2 and TRBJ2-7, is EPEVTQTPSHQVTQMGQEVILRCVPISNHLYFYWYRQILGQKVEFLVSFYNNEISEKSEIFDDQFSVERPDGSNFTLKIRSTKLEDSAMYFCASSVDRDYEQYFGPGTRLTVT.

By share of the sample, this clonotype is large. The chain carries TRBV20-1 and TRBJ2-1; D is perhaps TRBD1 or TRBD2 (5 bases each). V lost 5 bases and J 0 bases, leaving 11 bases between the germline ends. This CDR3 spans 14 amino acids. The V gene's germline CDR1 is DFQATT and CDR2 SNEGSKA (reference sequence). The DNA of the CDR3 is TGCAGTGCTCCTCGGGGCCACTCCTACAATGAGCAGTTCTTC. Amino acid sequence: CSAPRGHSYNEQFF.

This clonotype is classed as medium-sized (0.01 to 0.1%). The chain combines TRBV7-9 with TRBJ2-7; D call uncertain. Trimming took off 3 bases at V and 1 base at J, with 10 bases between the two ends. Germline loops: CDR1 SEHNR, CDR2 FQNEAQ (reference sequence). The length of the CDR3 is 14 residues. The CDR3 here is CASSLIQTSYEQYF. The CDR3 coding sequence is TGTGCCAGCAGCTTGATACAGACGTCCTACGAGCAGTACTTC.

This clonotype qualifies as large (0.1 to 1%). The chain is built from TRBV10-3 and TRBJ1-2; TRBD1 is a possible D gene (6 bases). This CDR3 is 13 amino acids long. Germline V CDR1 and CDR2: ENHRY, SYGVKD. Trimming pared 2 bases from V and 4 bases from J, leaving 8 bases between. CDR3 loop: CAISEPDSYGYTF. In DNA form, the CDR3 reads TGTGCCATCAGTGAGCCGGACAGCTATGGCTACACCTTC.

As to this clonotype: One end of the junction does not line up with germline, which may come from a read error. The chain couples TRBV14 to TRBJ2-1; D not certain. The CDR3 runs 13 residues. Looked up from germline, CDR1 is SGHDN and CDR2 is FVKESK. As DNA, the CDR3 is TGTGCCAGCAGCCAAGATACGCACAGTCCTCGGATCTTC. Its translation is CASSQDTHSPRIF. Looking up the rest from reference TRBV14 and TRBJ2-1 gives the full variable domain: EAGVTQFPSHSVIEKGQTVTLRCDPISGHDNLYWYRRVMGKEIKFLLHFVKESKQDESGMPNNRFLAERTGGTYSTLKVQPAELEDSGVYFCASSQDTHSPRIFGPGTRLTVL.

The J gene is TRBJ2-1, the V gene TRBV5-4; TRBD2 is a possible D gene (6 bases). Trimming shortened V by 0 bases and J by 7 bases, and 20 bases separated the two germline ends. This CDR3 comprises 17 residues. The V gene's germline CDR1 is SGHNT and CDR2 YYREEE (reference sequence). CDR3 sequence reads: CASSLGGIGSLWNEQFF. CDR3 sequence (DNA): TGTGCCAGCAGCTTGGGGGGAATCGGGAGCCTGTGGAATGAGCAGTTCTTC.

This clonotype rates as large. The rearrangement uses TRBV20-1 and TRBJ2-1; 8 bases line up with TRBD2. Germline CDR1 is DFQATT and CDR2 is SNEGSKA (reference sequence). V gave up 0 bases and J gave up 4 bases; unmatched junction bases: 14. This CDR3 is built from 18 residues. This CDR3 is CSARDSGGGLPYYNEQFF. In DNA form, the CDR3 reads TGCAGTGCTAGAGATTCCGGCGGGGGGTTGCCCTATTACAATGAGCAGTTCTTC.

A note on this clonotype: This could be a read error, since a much larger clone is one nucleotide away. The chain joins TRBV5-1 to TRBJ2-3; D may match TRBD1 or TRBD2 (6 bases each). V lost 4 bases and J lost 4, with 19 bases in between. The CDR3 loop spans 16 amino acids. CDR1 SGHRS and CDR2 YFSETQ come from the germline V gene. The CDR3 DNA follows: TGCGCCAGCAGCCTCGGGGGCGGGTGGGCCGCAGATACGCAGTATTTT. Its protein product is CASSLGGGWAADTQYF.

This clonotype was observed once. This chain joins TRBV12-3 or TRBV12-4 and TRBJ2-1, with 9 positions matching TRBD2. After removal of 2 bases from V and 14 bases from J, the junction contained 7 bases not matched to a gene. The CDR3 sequence is 13 residues long. In nucleotides, the CDR3 is TGTGCCAGCAGTTTACGCCAGCGGGGGGTTGAGTTCTTC. This sequence encodes CASSLRQRGVEFF.

By sample share, this clonotype is large. V is TRBV29-1 and J is TRBJ1-1; possible D gene TRBD1, 5 bases. With 3 bases removed from V and 0 bases from J, the gap between germline ends came to 14 bases. Germline V CDR1 and CDR2: SQVTM, ANQGSEA. CDR3 length equals 15 residues. CDR3 sequence (DNA): TGCAGCGTTGATTGGGCAGGGTATATGAACACTGAAGCTTTCTTT. Its protein is CSVDWAGYMNTEAFF.